The rows below give T cell receptor beta chains drawn from one sample of a study of cytomegalovirus exposure and HLA in healthy donors. Clones were sequenced by immunoSEQ multiplex PCR, and TCRdb holds only the in-frame ones, with some missing. The table lists about 200,000 clones, 83% of them singletons. The sample taken for sequencing was PBMCs. The receptors here all came from a girl aged 5 to 17 in good health and CMV-seronegative. CDR3s include the opening cysteine and the closing phenylalanine or tryptophan. D genes are given only for firm matches. Only part of the rows carry a size: once, few, many, or a class if the clone is expanded.

CDR3nt: TGCGCCAGCACGTCAACGGAAGCGGGAATCACCGGGGAGCTGTTTTTT; CDR3aa: CASTSTEAGITGELFF; d_gene: TRBD2; v_gene: TRBV5-1; abundance: -; j_gene: TRBJ2-2
CDR3nt: TGTGCCAGCAGTACTTCCGGGACAGGGAACACTGAAGCTTTCTTT; CDR3aa: CASSTSGTGNTEAFF; d_gene: TRBD1; v_gene: TRBV28; abundance: once; j_gene: TRBJ1-1
CDR3nt: TGTGCCAGTAGTAAAGGGACAGGGGGCCCCTACGAGCAGTACTTC; CDR3aa: CASSKGTGGPYEQYF; d_gene: TRBD1; v_gene: TRBV19; abundance: -; j_gene: TRBJ2-7
CDR3nt: TGCGCCAGCAGCCAGGGGAGCCCCTACGAGCAGTACTTC; CDR3aa: CASSQGSPYEQYF; d_gene: -; v_gene: TRBV4-3; abundance: -; j_gene: TRBJ2-7
CDR3nt: TGTGCCAGCAGCTTCGAGGGGGCAGGCCAGCCCCAGCATTTT; CDR3aa: CASSFEGAGQPQHF; d_gene: TRBD1; v_gene: TRBV5-4; abundance: -; j_gene: TRBJ1-5
CDR3nt: TGTGCCAGCAGCCGAGGGACAGGTGAAGCTTTCTTT; CDR3aa: CASSRGTGEAFF; d_gene: TRBD1; v_gene: TRBV11-3; abundance: -; j_gene: TRBJ1-1
CDR3nt: TGTGCCTGGACTATGACAGGTTCCTATGGCTACACCTTC; CDR3aa: CAWTMTGSYGYTF; d_gene: -; v_gene: TRBV30; abundance: -; j_gene: TRBJ1-2
CDR3nt: TGTGCCAGCTCACCAACTAGTCTGACTCCGAATGAAAAACTGTTTTTT; CDR3aa: CASSPTSLTPNEKLFF; d_gene: -; v_gene: TRBV18; abundance: -; j_gene: TRBJ1-4
CDR3nt: TGTGCCACCAGCAAAGGGACAGGGGTCTGGGATGAGCAGTTCTTC; CDR3aa: CATSKGTGVWDEQFF; d_gene: TRBD1; v_gene: TRBV15; abundance: -; j_gene: TRBJ2-1
CDR3nt: TGCGCCAGCAGCTTGTATAGGCACGAGGATGGCTACACCTTC; CDR3aa: CASSLYRHEDGYTF; d_gene: -; v_gene: TRBV5-1; abundance: -; j_gene: TRBJ1-2
CDR3nt: TGTGCCAGCAGCCCGCCGAGAACAGATACGCAGTATTTT; CDR3aa: CASSPPRTDTQYF; d_gene: -; v_gene: TRBV9; abundance: -; j_gene: TRBJ2-3